This TCR beta chain is drawn from a study of T cell responses to AZD1222 COVID-19 vaccine. Clones were sequenced by immunoSEQ multiplex PCR, and TCRdb holds only the in-frame ones, with some missing. The table records roughly 100,000 clones, 70% to 90% of them present only once. General observations from the study: Vaccination with two AZD1222 doses was followed by a rise in Spike-specific TCR breadth and depth.

With regard to this clone: Antigen specificity is unknown.

With 5 bases clipped from V and 12 bases from J, the junction kept 12 bases outside the gene matches. This CDR3 comprises 13 residues. Germline V gene lookup returns CDR1 SEHNR and CDR2 FQNEAQ (reference sequence). The specimen comprised peripheral blood, sampled on day 0 of AZD1222 vaccination. The rearrangement links TRBV7-9 to TRBJ2-7, with 8 bases identical to TRBD2. The sequence came from an adult in good health. The CDR3 here is CASSMTSAQVGYF. DNA of the CDR3: TGTGCCAGCAGCATGACTAGCGCCCAAGTAGGGTACTTC.